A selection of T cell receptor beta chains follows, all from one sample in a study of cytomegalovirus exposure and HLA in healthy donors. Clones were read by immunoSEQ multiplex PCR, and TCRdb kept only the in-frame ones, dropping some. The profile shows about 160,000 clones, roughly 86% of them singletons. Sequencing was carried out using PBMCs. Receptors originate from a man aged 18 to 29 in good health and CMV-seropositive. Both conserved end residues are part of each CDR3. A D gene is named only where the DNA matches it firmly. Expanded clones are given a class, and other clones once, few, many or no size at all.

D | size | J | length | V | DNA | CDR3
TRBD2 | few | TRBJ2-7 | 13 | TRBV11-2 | TGTGCCAGCAGCCCCCAACCGGGACTATCCACCATGTTC | CASSPQPGLSTMF
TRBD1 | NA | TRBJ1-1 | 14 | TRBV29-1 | TGCAGCGTTTGGGACAGGGGACAGGACACTGAAGCTTTCTTT | CSVWDRGQDTEAFF
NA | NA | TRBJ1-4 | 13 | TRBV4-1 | TGCGCCAGCAGCCATGAGAAGTACGAGAAACTGTTTTTT | CASSHEKYEKLFF
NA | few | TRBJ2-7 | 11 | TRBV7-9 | TGTGCCAGCAGCTTTTCGTCCGAGCAGTACTTC | CASSFSSEQYF
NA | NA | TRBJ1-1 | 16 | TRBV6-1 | TGTGCCAGCAGTGAAGCGGGTTGGTCAGGGGTCACTGAAGCTTTCTTT | CASSEAGWSGVTEAFF
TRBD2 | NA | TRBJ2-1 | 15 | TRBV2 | TGTGCCAGCAGCGCCGGGACTAGCGTCTACAATGAGCAGTTCTTC | CASSAGTSVYNEQFF
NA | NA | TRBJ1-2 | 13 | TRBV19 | TGTGCCAGTAGTATTGAGACAGACTATGGCTACACCTTC | CASSIETDYGYTF
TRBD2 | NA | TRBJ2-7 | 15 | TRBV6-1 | TGTGCCAGCAGTTTAGTGGCGGGAGGGCCCTACGAGCAGTACTTC | CASSLVAGGPYEQYF
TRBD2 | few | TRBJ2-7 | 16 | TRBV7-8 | TGTGCCAGCAGCCCACTAGCGGGAGGAGGGGCCTACGAGCAGTACTTC | CASSPLAGGGAYEQYF
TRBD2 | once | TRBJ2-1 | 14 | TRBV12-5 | TGTGCTAGTGGTCACGGACTAGCGCTTTGGGATCAGTTCTTC | CASGHGLALWDQFF
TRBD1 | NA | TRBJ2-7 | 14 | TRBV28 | TGTGCCAGCTTTAAGGGACAGGGCCCCTACGAGCAGTACTTC | CASFKGQGPYEQYF
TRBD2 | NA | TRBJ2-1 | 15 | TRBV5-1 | TGCGCCAGCAGCTTGGTTCGGGAGGGCCACAATGAGCAGTTCTTC | CASSLVREGHNEQFF
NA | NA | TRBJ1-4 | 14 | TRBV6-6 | TGTGCCAGCAGCAATGAATGGAGTAATGAAAAACTGTTTTTT | CASSNEWSNEKLFF
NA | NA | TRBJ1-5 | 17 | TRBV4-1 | TGCGCCAGCAGCCAAGGACGGAGGGGACGGGCTAATCAGCCCCAGCATTTT | CASSQGRRGRANQPQHF
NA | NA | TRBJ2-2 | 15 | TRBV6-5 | TGTGCCAGCGGACCCCCGGGGAGTACTTCGCGGGAGCTGTTTTTT | CASGPPGSTSRELFF
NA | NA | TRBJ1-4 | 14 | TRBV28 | TGTGCCATCAAGATCGGGGGGGCGGATGAAAAACTGTTTTTT | CAIKIGGADEKLFF
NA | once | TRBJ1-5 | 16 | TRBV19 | TGTGCCAGTAGGTGGGGGGTTATGAACCCCCATCAGCCCCAGCATTTT | CASRWGVMNPHQPQHF
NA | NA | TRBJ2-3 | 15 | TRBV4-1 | TGCGCCAGCAGCCAGACTGGGGAGTTCGCAGATACGCAGTATTTT | CASSQTGEFADTQYF
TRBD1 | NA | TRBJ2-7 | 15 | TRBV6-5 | TGTGCCAGCCGGGTTCGAAGGGGACAGGTTTTCGAGCAGTACTTC | CASRVRRGQVFEQYF
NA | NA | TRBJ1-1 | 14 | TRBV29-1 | TGCAGCGTTGAAGAAGGGAGGCAGAAGGCTGAAGCTTTCTTT | CSVEEGRQKAEAFF
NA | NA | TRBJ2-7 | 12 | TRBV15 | TGTGCCACCAGCATGGACAGCTACGAGCAGTACTTC | CATSMDSYEQYF
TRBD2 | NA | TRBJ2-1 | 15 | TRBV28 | TGTGCCAGCAGATTACTAGCGGGAGGGCCTAATGAGCAGTTCTTC | CASRLLAGGPNEQFF
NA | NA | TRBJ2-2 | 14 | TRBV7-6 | TGTGCCAGCAGCTTATTTAGATTCGCCGGGGAGCTGTTTTTT | CASSLFRFAGELFF
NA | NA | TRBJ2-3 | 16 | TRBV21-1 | TGTGCCAGCAGCAAAACGACTACCCACGGTACAGATACGCAGTATTTT | CASSKTTTHGTDTQYF
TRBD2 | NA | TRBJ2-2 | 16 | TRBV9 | TGTGCCAGCAGCAACGGACTAGCGGGAGTCGGCGGGGAGCTGTTTTTT | CASSNGLAGVGGELFF
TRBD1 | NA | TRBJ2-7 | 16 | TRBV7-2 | TGTGCCAGCAGCCTTCCATTGACAGGGGATACCTACGAGCAGTACTTC | CASSLPLTGDTYEQYF
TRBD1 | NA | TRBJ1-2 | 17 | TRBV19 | TGTGCCAGTAGTCTCGGACAGGGACGAGCCCTCAAACATGGCTACACCTTC | CASSLGQGRALKHGYTF
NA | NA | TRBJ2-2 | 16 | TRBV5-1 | TGCGCCAGCAGCTTGGGCAAGTTGTTGAGTACCGGGGAGCTGTTTTTT | CASSLGKLLSTGELFF
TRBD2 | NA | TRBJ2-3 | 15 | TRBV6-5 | TGTGCCAGCAGTTACTCGGGACTACCCACAGATACGCAGTATTTT | CASSYSGLPTDTQYF
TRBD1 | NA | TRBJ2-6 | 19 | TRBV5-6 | TGTGCCAGCAGCGGTACCGGGACAGGGAGATTAGCTGGGGCCAACGTCCTGACTTTC | CASSGTGTGRLAGANVLTF
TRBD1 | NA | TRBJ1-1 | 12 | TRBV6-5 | TGTGCCAGCAGCGAGACTACAGGGGTTCCTTTCTTT | CASSETTGVPFF